The entry that follows covers one T cell receptor (beta chain) sequence. Terminally differentiated effector memory CD45RA+ cells were left out of the naive CD8 fraction, which was CD45RO-negative and positively selected for CCR7. Germline CDR1 SGHVS, CDR2 FNYEAQ. V lost 1 base, J lost 2 bases, and 19 bases lay in between. The CDR3 totals 18 residues. This sample is part of a study of shared clonotypes between healthy human individuals. Data came from immunoSEQ multiplex PCR; TCRdb stores just in-frame clones and leaves some out. This sample carries roughly 2 million clones, about 95% of them seen once, and the ten largest clones take 0.85% to 1.2%.

The TCR originated in a young man in good health. This chain links TRBV7-6 with TRBJ2-3; TRBD2 is a possible D gene (5 bases). Material: naive CD8+ T cells sorted from blood. CDR3 DNA: TGTGCCAGCAGCTTAGAGCGGTCCCTCCCCGGCTTCACAGATACGCAGTATTTT. Amino acid sequence: CASSLERSLPGFTDTQYF.